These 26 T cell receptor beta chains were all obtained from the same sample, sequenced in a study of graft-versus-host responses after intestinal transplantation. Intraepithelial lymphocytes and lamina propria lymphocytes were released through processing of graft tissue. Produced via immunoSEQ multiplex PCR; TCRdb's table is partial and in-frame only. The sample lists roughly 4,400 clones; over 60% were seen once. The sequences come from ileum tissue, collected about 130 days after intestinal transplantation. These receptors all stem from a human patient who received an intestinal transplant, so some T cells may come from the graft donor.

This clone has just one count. CDR3 sequence: CATSGDSYNSPLHF. As DNA, the CDR3 is TGTGCCACGTCCGGGGATTCCTATAATTCACCCCTCCACTTT. The V and J genes are TRBV19 and TRBJ1-6; D gene unclear. CDR3 length: 14 amino acids. V lost 10 bases, J lost 1 base, and 11 bases lay in between. Germline values: CDR1 LNHDA, CDR2 SQIVND (reference sequence).

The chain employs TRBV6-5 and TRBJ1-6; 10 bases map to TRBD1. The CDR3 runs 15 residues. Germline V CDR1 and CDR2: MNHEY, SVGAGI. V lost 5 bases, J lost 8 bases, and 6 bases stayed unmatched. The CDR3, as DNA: TGTGCCAGCAGTACGATGACAGGGGGCGATTCACCCCTCCACTTT. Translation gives CASSTMTGGDSPLHF.

As DNA, the CDR3 is TGTGCCAGCAGCTTAGAATTCGGTGGAGATACGCAGTATTTT. As protein: CASSLEFGGDTQYF. The chain uses TRBV11-2 and TRBJ2-3; D is undetermined. CDR1 and CDR2 (germline): SGHAT, FQNNGV. The V end lost 0 bases, the J end lost 5 bases, and 9 bases lay between the germline ends. The CDR3 totals 14 residues.

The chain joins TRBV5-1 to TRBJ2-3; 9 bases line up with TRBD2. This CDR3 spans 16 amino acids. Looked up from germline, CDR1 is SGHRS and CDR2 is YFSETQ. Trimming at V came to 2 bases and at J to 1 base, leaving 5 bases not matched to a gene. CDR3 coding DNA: TGCGCCAGCAGCTTCGGGACTAGCCCCGGCACAGATACGCAGTATTTT. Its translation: CASSFGTSPGTDTQYF. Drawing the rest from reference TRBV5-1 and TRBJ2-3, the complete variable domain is KAGVTQTPRYLIKTRGQQVTLSCSPISGHRSVSWYQQTPGQGLQFLFEYFSETQRNKGNFPGRFSGRQFSNSRSEMNVSTLELGDSALYLCASSFGTSPGTDTQYFGPGTRLTVL.

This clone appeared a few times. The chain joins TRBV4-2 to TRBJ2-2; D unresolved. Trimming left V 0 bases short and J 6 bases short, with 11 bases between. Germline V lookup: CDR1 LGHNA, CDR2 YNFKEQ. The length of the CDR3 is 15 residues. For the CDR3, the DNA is TGTGCCAGCAGCCAAGATTACTCAATCCCCGGGGAGCTGTTTTTT. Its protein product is CASSQDYSIPGELFF.

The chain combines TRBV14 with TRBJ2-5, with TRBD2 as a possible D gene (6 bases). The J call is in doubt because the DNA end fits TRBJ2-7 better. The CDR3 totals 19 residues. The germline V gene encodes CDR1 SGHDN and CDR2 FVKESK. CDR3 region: CASSPYPFPQRPGVYEQYF. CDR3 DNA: TGTGCCAGCAGCCCTTATCCCTTCCCCCAGCGCCCGGGGGTCTACGAGCAGTACTTC.

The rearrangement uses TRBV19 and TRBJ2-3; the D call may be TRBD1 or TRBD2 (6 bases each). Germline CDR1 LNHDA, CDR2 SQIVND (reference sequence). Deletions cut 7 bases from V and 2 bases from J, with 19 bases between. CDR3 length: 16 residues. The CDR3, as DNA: TGTGCCAGTATGGTCCAAGCCGGGGGCACCACAGATACGCAGTATTTT. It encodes CASMVQAGGTTDTQYF. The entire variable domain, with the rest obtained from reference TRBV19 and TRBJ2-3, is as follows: DGGITQSPKYLFRKEGQNVTLSCEQNLNHDAMYWYRQDPGQGLRLIYYSQIVNDFQKGDIAEGYSVSREKKESFPLTVTSAQKNPTAFYLCASMVQAGGTTDTQYFGPGTRLTVL.

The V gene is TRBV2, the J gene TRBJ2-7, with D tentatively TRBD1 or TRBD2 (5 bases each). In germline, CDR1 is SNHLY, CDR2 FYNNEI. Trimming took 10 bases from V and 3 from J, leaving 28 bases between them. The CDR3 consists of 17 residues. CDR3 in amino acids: CATSPRGGYYTFYEQYF. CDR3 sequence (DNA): TGTGCCACCTCACCTCGGGGCGGATATTACACTTTCTACGAGCAGTACTTC. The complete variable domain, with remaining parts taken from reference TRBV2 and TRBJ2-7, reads EPEVTQTPSHQVTQMGQEVILRCVPISNHLYFYWYRQILGQKVEFLVSFYNNEISEKSEIFDDQFSVERPDGSNFTLKIRSTKLEDSAMYFCATSPRGGYYTFYEQYFGPGTRLTVT.

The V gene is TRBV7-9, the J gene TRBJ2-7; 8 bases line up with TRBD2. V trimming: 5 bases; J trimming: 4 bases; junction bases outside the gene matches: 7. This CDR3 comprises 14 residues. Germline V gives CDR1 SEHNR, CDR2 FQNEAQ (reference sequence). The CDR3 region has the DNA TGTGCCAGCAGCCATAGACTAGCGTCTTACGAGCAGTACTTC. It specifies CASSHRLASYEQYF.

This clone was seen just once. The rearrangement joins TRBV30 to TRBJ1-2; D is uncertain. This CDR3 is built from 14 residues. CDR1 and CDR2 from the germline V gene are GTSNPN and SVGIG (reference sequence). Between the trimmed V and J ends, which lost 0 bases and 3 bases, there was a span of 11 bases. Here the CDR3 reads CAWSVGRRYYGYTF. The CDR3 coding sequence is TGTGCCTGGAGTGTTGGGAGGAGGTACTATGGCTACACCTTC.

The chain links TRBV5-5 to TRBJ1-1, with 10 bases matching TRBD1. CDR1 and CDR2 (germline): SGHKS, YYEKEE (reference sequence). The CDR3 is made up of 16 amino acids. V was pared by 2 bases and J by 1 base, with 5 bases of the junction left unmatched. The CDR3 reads CASSLRQGASNTEAFF. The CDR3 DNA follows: TGTGCCAGCAGCTTAAGACAGGGGGCGTCGAACACTGAAGCTTTCTTT.

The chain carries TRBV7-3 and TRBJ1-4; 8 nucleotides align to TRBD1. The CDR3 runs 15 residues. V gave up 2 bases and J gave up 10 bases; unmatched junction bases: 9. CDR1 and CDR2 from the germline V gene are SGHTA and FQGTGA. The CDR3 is CASSLAPGQGGKLFF. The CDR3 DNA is TGTGCCAGCAGCTTAGCGCCCGGACAGGGAGGAAAACTGTTTTTT.

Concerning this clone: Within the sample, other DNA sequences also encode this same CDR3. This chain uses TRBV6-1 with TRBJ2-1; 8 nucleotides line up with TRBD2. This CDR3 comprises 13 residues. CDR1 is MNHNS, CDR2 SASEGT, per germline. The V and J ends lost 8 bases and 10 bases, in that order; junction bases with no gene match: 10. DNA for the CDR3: TGTGCCAGCGGATTAGCGGGATCTCCGGAGCAGTTCTTC. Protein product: CASGLAGSPEQFF.

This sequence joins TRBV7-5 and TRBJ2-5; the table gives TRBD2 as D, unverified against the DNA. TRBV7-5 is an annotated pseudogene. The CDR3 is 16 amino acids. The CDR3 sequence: CARSLAKREGHETQYF. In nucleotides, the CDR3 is TGTGCCAGAAGCTTAGCTAAACGGGAGGGCCACGAGACCCAGTACTTC.

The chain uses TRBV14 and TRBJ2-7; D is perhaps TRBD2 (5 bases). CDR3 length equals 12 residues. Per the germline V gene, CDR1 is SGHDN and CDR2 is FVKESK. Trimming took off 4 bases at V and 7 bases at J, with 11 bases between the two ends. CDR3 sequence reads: CASSLNRGEQYF. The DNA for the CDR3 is TGTGCCAGCAGCCTCAACCGGGGAGAGCAGTACTTC.

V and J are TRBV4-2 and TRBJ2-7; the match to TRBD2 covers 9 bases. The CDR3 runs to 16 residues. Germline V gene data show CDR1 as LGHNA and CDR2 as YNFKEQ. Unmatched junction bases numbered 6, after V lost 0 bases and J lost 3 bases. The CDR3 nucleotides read TGTGCCAGCAGCCAAGATTATTTGCGGGAGGGCTACGAGCAGTACTTC. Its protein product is CASSQDYLREGYEQYF.

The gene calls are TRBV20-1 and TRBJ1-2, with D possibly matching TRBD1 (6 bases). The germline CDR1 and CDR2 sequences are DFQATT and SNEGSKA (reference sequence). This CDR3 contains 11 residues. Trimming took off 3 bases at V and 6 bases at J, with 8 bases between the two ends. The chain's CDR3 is CSARHRDGYTF. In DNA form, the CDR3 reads TGCAGTGCTAGGCACAGGGATGGCTACACCTTC.

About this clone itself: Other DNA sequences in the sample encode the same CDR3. The CDR3 protein is CASSWGQGNYGYTF. CDR3 bases: TGTGCCAGCAGTTGGGGACAGGGAAACTATGGCTACACCTTC. The chain carries TRBV6-6 and TRBJ1-2; 9 bases map to TRBD1. Germline V CDR1 and CDR2: MNHNY, SVGAGI (reference sequence). With 4 bases clipped from V and 2 bases from J, the junction kept 2 bases outside the gene matches. There are 14 residues in the CDR3.

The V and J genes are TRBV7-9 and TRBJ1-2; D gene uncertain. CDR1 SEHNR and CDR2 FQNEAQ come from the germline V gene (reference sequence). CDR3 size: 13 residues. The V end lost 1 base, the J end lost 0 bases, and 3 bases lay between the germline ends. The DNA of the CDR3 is TGTGCCAGCAGCTTAGACACTAACTATGGCTACACCTTC. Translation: CASSLDTNYGYTF.

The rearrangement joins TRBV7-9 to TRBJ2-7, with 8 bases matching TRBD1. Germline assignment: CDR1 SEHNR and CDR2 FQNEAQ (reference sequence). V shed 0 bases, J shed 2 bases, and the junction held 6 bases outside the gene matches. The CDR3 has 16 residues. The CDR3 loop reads CASSLAGQDLTYEQYF. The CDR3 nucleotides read TGTGCCAGCAGCTTAGCGGGACAGGACTTGACCTACGAGCAGTACTTC. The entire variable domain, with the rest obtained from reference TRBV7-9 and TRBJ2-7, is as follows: DTGVSQNPRHKITKRGQNVTFRCDPISEHNRLYWYRQTLGQGPEFLTYFQNEAQLEKSRLLSDRFSAERPKGSFSTLEIQRTEQGDSAMYLCASSLAGQDLTYEQYFGPGTRLTVT.

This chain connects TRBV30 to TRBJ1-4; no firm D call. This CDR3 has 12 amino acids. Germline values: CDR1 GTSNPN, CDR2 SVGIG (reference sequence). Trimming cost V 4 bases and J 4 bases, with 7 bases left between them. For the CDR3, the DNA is TGTGCCTGGACAGAAGATAATGAAAAACTGTTTTTT. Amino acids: CAWTEDNEKLFF.

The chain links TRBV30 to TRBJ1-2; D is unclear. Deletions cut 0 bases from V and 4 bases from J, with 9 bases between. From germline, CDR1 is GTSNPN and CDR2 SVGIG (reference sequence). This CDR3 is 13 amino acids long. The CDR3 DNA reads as TGTGCCTGGAGTGTTGGTGCGTTCTATGGCTACACCTTC. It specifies CAWSVGAFYGYTF. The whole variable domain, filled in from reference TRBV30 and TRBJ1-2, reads SQTIHQWPATLVQPVGSPLSLECTVEGTSNPNLYWYRQAAGRGLQLLFYSVGIGQISSEVPQNLSASRPQDRQFILSSKKLLLSDSGFYLCAWSVGAFYGYTFGSGTRLTVV.

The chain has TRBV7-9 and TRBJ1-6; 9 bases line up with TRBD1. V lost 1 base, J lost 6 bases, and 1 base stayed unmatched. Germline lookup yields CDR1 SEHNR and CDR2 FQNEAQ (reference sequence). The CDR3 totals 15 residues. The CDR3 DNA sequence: TGTGCCAGCAGCTTAGGGACAGGGGTTAATTCACCCCTCCACTTT. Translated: CASSLGTGVNSPLHF. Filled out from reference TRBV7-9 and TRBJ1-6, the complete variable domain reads DTGVSQNPRHKITKRGQNVTFRCDPISEHNRLYWYRQTLGQGPEFLTYFQNEAQLEKSRLLSDRFSAERPKGSFSTLEIQRTEQGDSAMYLCASSLGTGVNSPLHFGNGTRLTVT.

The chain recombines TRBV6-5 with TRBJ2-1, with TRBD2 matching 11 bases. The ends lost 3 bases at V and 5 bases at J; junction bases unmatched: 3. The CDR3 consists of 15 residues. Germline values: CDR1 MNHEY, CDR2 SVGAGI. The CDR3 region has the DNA TGTGCCAGCAGTTATCTAGCGGGAGGACACAATGAGCAGTTCTTC. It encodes CASSYLAGGHNEQFF.

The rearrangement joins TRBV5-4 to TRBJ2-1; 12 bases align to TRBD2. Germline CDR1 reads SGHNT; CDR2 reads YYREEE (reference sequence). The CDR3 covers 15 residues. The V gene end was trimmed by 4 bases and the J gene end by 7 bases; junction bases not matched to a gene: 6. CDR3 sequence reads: CASSGGLAGLNEQFF. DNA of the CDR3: TGTGCCAGCAGCGGGGGACTAGCGGGCTTAAATGAGCAGTTCTTC.

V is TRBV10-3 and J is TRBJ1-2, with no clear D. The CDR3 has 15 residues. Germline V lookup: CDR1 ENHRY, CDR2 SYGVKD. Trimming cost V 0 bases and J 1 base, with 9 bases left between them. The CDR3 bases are TGTGCCATCAGTGAGTCTGCATGGGGTAACTATGGCTACACCTTC. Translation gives CAISESAWGNYGYTF.